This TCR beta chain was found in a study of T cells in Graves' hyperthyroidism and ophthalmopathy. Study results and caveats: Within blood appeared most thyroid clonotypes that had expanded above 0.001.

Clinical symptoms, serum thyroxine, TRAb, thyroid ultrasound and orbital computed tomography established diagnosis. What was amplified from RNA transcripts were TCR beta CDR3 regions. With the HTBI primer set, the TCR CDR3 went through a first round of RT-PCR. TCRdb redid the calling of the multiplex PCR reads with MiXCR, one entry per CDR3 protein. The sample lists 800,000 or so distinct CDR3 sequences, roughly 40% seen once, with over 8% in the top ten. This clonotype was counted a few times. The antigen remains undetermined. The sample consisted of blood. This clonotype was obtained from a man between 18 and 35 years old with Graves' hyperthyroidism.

The CDR3 sequence: CASSLDTRGSQPQHF. The CDR3 nucleotides are TGTGCCAGCAGCTTAGACACTAGGGGAAGCCAGCCCCAGCATTTT. V is TRBV7-2 and J is TRBJ1-5; possible D gene TRBD1, 5 bases. There are 15 residues in the CDR3. V was clipped by 1 base and J by 7 bases, with 14 bases between them. The germline V gene has CDR1 SGHTA and CDR2 FQGNSA.